A single sample gave rise to the 7 T cell receptor beta chains below, sequenced in a study of T cell responses to AZD1222 COVID-19 vaccine. Some clones are missing from TCRdb's copy, which holds only in-frame ones; the method was immunoSEQ multiplex PCR. The profile covers 110,000 to 150,000 clones, with approximately 95% appearing a single time and around 0.9% taken by the ten largest. This specimen was peripheral blood, taken on day 0 of MenACWY control vaccination. All receptors derive from an adult in good health.

The chain combines TRBV18 with TRBJ1-4; D is ambiguous. CDR3 size: 14 residues. V gave up 2 bases and J gave up 8 bases, with 12 bases separating them. Germline loops: CDR1 KGHSH, CDR2 LQKENI. CDR3 in DNA: TGTGCCAGCTCACCAGGGGAACTCGGGGAAAAACTGTTTTTT. Translating gives CASSPGELGEKLFF.

The chain combines TRBV18 with TRBJ2-2; D gene uncertain. The CDR3 has 14 residues. Trimming shortened V by 3 bases and J by 0 bases, and 5 bases separated the two germline ends. From germline, CDR1 is KGHSH and CDR2 LQKENI. CDR3 sequence: CASSPRTNTGELFF. CDR3 in DNA: TGTGCCAGCTCACCGAGGACGAACACCGGGGAGCTGTTTTTT.

The chain carries TRBV5-1 and TRBJ1-2, with a tentative D call TRBD1 (5 bases). From germline, CDR1 is SGHRS and CDR2 YFSETQ. The ends were cut back, 3 bases at V and 4 bases at J, with 16 bases in the middle. The length of the CDR3 is 15 residues. In nucleotides, the CDR3 is TGCGCCAGCAGCTCAGGGTTGGCAGTGCCCTATGGCTACACCTTC. It encodes CASSSGLAVPYGYTF.

This rearrangement joins TRBV14 to TRBJ2-1; no clear D. Germline values: CDR1 SGHDN, CDR2 FVKESK. V shed 0 bases and J shed 4 bases, with 4 bases lying between them. The CDR3 has 13 amino acids. The DNA for the CDR3 is TGTGCCAGCAGCCAAGACGGATACAATGAGCAGTTCTTC. It is translated as CASSQDGYNEQFF.

This sequence joins TRBV18 and TRBJ2-7; D might be TRBD1 (5 bases). This CDR3 region has 13 residues. Per the germline V gene, CDR1 is KGHSH and CDR2 is LQKENI. V was cut by 1 base and J by 4 bases, with 8 bases left in between. CDR3 in DNA: TGTGCCAGCTCACCACTGGGGCAATACGAGCAGTACTTC. Translated, it gives CASSPLGQYEQYF.

V usage is TRBV5-8 and J usage is TRBJ1-2; the D gene is possibly TRBD1 (5 bases). The V end was cut by 0 bases, the J end by 7 bases, with 10 bases between. CDR3 length: 13 amino acids. The germline V gene has CDR1 SGHTS and CDR2 YDEGEE. The CDR3 DNA is TGTGCCAGCAGCTTGGGTGAGGGGATTGGCTACACCTTC. Encoded protein: CASSLGEGIGYTF.

The rearrangement links TRBV5-6 to TRBJ1-1; 7 positions match TRBD1. From germline, CDR1 is SGHDT and CDR2 YYEEEE. This CDR3 spans 14 amino acids. This CDR3 reads CATSEGAQDTEAFF. Here the CDR3 DNA reads TGTGCAACCTCAGAGGGGGCGCAAGACACTGAAGCTTTCTTT.